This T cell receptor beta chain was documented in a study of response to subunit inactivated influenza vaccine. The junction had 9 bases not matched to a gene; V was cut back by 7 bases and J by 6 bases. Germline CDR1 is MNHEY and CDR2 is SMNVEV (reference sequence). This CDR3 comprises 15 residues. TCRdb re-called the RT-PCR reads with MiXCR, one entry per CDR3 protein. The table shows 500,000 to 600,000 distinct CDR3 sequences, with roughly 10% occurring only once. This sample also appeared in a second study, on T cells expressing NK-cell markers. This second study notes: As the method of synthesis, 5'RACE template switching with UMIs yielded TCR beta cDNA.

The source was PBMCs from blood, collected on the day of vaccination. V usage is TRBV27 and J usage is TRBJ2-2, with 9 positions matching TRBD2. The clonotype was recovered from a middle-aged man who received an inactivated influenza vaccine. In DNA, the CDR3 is TGTGCCAGCAACAGGGGCGGGAGGGCCCCCGGGGAGCTGTTTTTT. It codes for CASNRGGRAPGELFF.